Following are 18 T cell receptor beta chains from one sample sequenced in a study of blood T cell repertoires in COVID-19 (TCRdb year 2020). Receptors were amplified or captured by the immunoSEQ multiplex PCR assay. This is the immuneACCESS table as TCRdb keeps it, with only in-frame sequences that have V and J called. A part of the clones is gone; compared with another copy, unresolved V genes explain less than half, and the rest is unexplained. The sample has 180,000 or so clones on record, over 80% of them singletons. The ten largest clones represent roughly 1.5% of the sample. Sequencing was performed on peripheral blood. Receptors were obtained from a woman between 45 and 60 years old with acute or convalescent COVID-19.

V and J are TRBV6-2 or TRBV6-3 and TRBJ1-1; 8 bases align to TRBD1. The germline gives CDR1 MNHEY, CDR2 SVGEGT. The V segment lost 2 bases and the J segment 4 bases; nucleotides outside the gene matches: 3. The CDR3 is made up of 14 amino acids. CDR3 residues: CASSYQTGVTEAFF. The DNA for the CDR3 is TGTGCCAGCAGTTACCAGACAGGGGTCACTGAAGCTTTCTTT.

The rearrangement joins TRBV5-1 to TRBJ2-3; TRBD2 matches at 14 bases. Germline V lookup: CDR1 SGHRS, CDR2 YFSETQ. The CDR3 contains 18 residues. J was trimmed by 3 bases and V by 4 bases; bases with no gene match: 10. DNA for the CDR3: TGCGCCAGCAGCGCCGCCGGGACTAGCGGGAGTCTGACAGATACGCAGTATTTT. Translating it yields CASSAAGTSGSLTDTQYF.

This chain uses TRBV5-1 with TRBJ1-6, with D possibly TRBD1 on 5 matching bases. The CDR3 is made up of 17 amino acids. Trimming removed 3 bases at V and 8 bases at J, with 21 bases between. From germline, CDR1 is SGHRS and CDR2 YFSETQ. The CDR3 bases are TGCGCCAGCAGCTACCCCACGCCGAAAGGGGTGGATTCACCCCTCCACTTT. Its protein product is CASSYPTPKGVDSPLHF.

The chain couples TRBV27 to TRBJ1-5; no firm D call. Germline CDR1 reads MNHEY; CDR2 reads SMNVEV (reference sequence). The ends were cut back, 4 bases at V and 9 bases at J, with 10 bases in the middle. The CDR3 runs 12 residues. The DNA for the CDR3 is TGTGCCAGCAGTTCCCGGGTGGGGCCCCAGCATTTT. It translates to CASSSRVGPQHF.

The chain combines TRBV5-1 with TRBJ2-7, with 8 bases identical to TRBD2. CDR3 length equals 14 residues. In germline, CDR1 is SGHRS, CDR2 YFSETQ. V lost 4 bases and J lost 4; bases outside the gene matches: 7. The CDR3, as DNA: TGCGCCAGCAGCCCGGGACTAGAGGGGTACGAGCAGTACTTC. Encoded protein: CASSPGLEGYEQYF.

V usage is TRBV6-5 and J usage is TRBJ1-2; D uncertain. The germline gives CDR1 MNHEY, CDR2 SVGAGI. V was clipped by 0 bases and J by 0 bases, with 8 bases between them. The CDR3 loop spans 15 amino acids. The CDR3 sequence is CASSYSADSNYGYTF. CDR3 sequence (DNA): TGTGCCAGCAGTTACTCGGCTGATTCTAACTATGGCTACACCTTC.

The V gene is TRBV4-3, the J gene TRBJ2-1; D possibly corresponds to TRBD2 (5 bases). CDR1 and CDR2 (germline): LGHNA, YSLEER. Trimming stripped 5 bases from V and 9 bases from J, with 20 bases between. The CDR3 totals 15 residues. CDR3 bases: TGCGCCAGCAGCACTAGGTGGATTAGCGAGGGTGAGCAGTTCTTC. Protein product: CASSTRWISEGEQFF.

The J gene is TRBJ2-3, the V gene TRBV11-2; tentatively, D is TRBD2 (5 bases). CDR3 length: 15 amino acids. Germline V gene sequence: CDR1 SGHAT, CDR2 FQNNGV. The V gene lost 5 bases and the J gene lost 2 bases, with 14 bases spanning the gap. The CDR3 is CASSPNWRVTDTQYF. The CDR3 DNA is TGTGCCAGCAGCCCGAACTGGCGGGTCACAGATACGCAGTATTTT.

The sample holds a few counts of this clone. DNA of the CDR3: TGTGCCAGTAGTGGGAACAGGGGGATTGGTGGCTACACCTTC. It codes for CASSGNRGIGGYTF. The chain has TRBV19 and TRBJ1-2, with TRBD1 matching 8 bases. Germline CDR1 is LNHDA and CDR2 is SQIVND (reference sequence). The V and J ends lost 5 bases and 7 bases, in that order; junction bases with no gene match: 9. This CDR3 region has 14 residues.

V usage is TRBV4-3 and J usage is TRBJ2-4; perhaps TRBD2 as D (5 bases). The V gene's germline CDR1 is LGHNA and CDR2 YSLEER. Trimming cost V 1 base and J 0 bases, with 7 bases left between them. This CDR3 has 15 amino acids. CDR3 protein: CASSQVGEAKNIQYF. The CDR3, as DNA: TGCGCCAGCAGCCAAGTCGGGGAAGCCAAAAACATTCAGTACTTC.

This chain connects TRBV2 to TRBJ1-2, with no clear D. V lost 3 bases and J 5 bases, leaving 4 bases between the germline ends. CDR3 size: 11 residues. CDR1 is SNHLY and CDR2 is FYNNEI in the germline V gene. CDR3 protein: CASSDRYGYTF. Here the CDR3 DNA reads TGTGCCAGCAGTGATAGATATGGCTACACCTTC.

The chain carries TRBV7-2 and TRBJ2-7; D gene uncertain. V lost 1 base and J 5 bases, leaving 15 bases between the germline ends. The germline gives CDR1 SGHTA, CDR2 FQGNSA. CDR3 length: 15 amino acids. The CDR3 DNA is TGTGCCAGCAGCTTAGTCTTTCACCCAAGCAACGAGCAGTACTTC. Translation: CASSLVFHPSNEQYF.

This sequence joins TRBV6-2 or TRBV6-3 and TRBJ1-3, with D unclear. CDR1 MNHEY and CDR2 SVGEGT come from the germline V gene. The CDR3 loop spans 16 amino acids. Between the trimmed V and J ends, which lost 2 bases and 0 bases, there was a span of 11 bases. Here the CDR3 reads CASSYGQAFSGNTIYF. In DNA form, the CDR3 reads TGTGCCAGCAGTTACGGGCAGGCCTTCTCTGGAAACACCATATATTTT.

The chain uses TRBV6-2 or TRBV6-3 and TRBJ1-1; a possible D gene is TRBD1 (6 bases). The V and J ends lost 1 base and 2 bases respectively, with 11 bases between them. The germline V gene encodes CDR1 MNHEY and CDR2 SVGEGT. This CDR3 spans 15 amino acids. CDR3 in amino acids: CASSYLDRPNTEAFF. The CDR3 nucleotides read TGTGCCAGCAGTTACTTGGACAGACCTAACACTGAAGCTTTCTTT.

V is TRBV29-1 and J is TRBJ2-7; weak D call: TRBD2 (5 bases). This CDR3 comprises 12 residues. Germline-derived CDR1 and CDR2 are SQVTM and ANQGSEA. V lost 4 bases and J 2 bases, leaving 9 bases between the germline ends. The CDR3 region is CSVGSGTYEQYF. The CDR3 DNA reads TGCAGCGTTGGCTCGGGGACCTACGAGCAGTACTTC.

The chain uses TRBV7-9 and TRBJ2-1; D is perhaps TRBD2 (6 bases). Trimming removed 0 bases at V and 4 bases at J, with 10 bases between. The length of the CDR3 is 15 residues. CDR1 is SEHNR and CDR2 is FQNEAQ in the germline V gene (reference sequence). DNA for the CDR3: TGTGCCAGCAGCTTAGCCGGGAGTTTTTACAATGAGCAGTTCTTC. This translates into CASSLAGSFYNEQFF.

CDR3 in DNA: TGTGCCAGCAGGGATAACAGGGTTTCGTACGAGCAGTACTTC. Protein product: CASRDNRVSYEQYF. The rearrangement uses TRBV27 and TRBJ2-7, with D tentatively TRBD1 (6 bases). This CDR3 comprises 14 residues. Per the germline V gene, CDR1 is MNHEY and CDR2 is SMNVEV (reference sequence). The V gene lost 6 bases and the J gene lost 4 bases, with 16 bases spanning the gap.

The DNA of the CDR3 is TGCAGTGCTAGTATAGGGAGCGGCTACACCTTC. Residues: CSASIGSGYTF. The chain carries TRBV20-1 and TRBJ1-2; no clear D. The germline gives CDR1 DFQATT, CDR2 SNEGSKA (reference sequence). V dropped 3 bases and J dropped 8 bases, with 10 bases sitting between them. The CDR3 contains 11 residues.